A single sample gave rise to the 11 T cell receptor beta chains below, sequenced in a study of identical twins. From the 5' RACE reads, TCRdb called clonotypes with MiXCR, one entry per CDR3 protein. The sample lists a few hundred thousand distinct CDR3 sequences, 7.5% to 10% occurring once. The data were also submitted as part of a second study, on yellow fever vaccine responses in identical twins.

The sample consisted of PBMCs. These receptors were taken from a woman aged 18-29 years in good health.

This chain links TRBV12-3 or TRBV12-4 with TRBJ1-5; D possibly corresponds to TRBD1 (5 bases). V lost 3 bases and J 1 base, leaving 10 bases between the germline ends. CDR3 length: 15 amino acids. CDR3 bases: TGTGCCAGCAGTTTCGGTTGGGACAGCAATCAGCCCCAGCATTTT. It encodes CASSFGWDSNQPQHF.

This clonotype was observed a few times. The rearrangement uses TRBV27 and TRBJ2-7; TRBD2 agrees at 9 bases. The CDR3 contains 13 residues. The germline V gene encodes CDR1 MNHEY and CDR2 SMNVEV (reference sequence). The junction had 4 bases not matched to a gene; V was cut back by 5 bases and J by 5 bases. CDR3 amino acids: CASSTGTSNEQYF. The CDR3 DNA is TGTGCCAGCAGTACAGGGACTAGCAACGAGCAGTACTTC.

The chain recombines TRBV27 with TRBJ1-6, with TRBD1 as a possible D gene (5 bases). Germline CDR1 reads MNHEY; CDR2 reads SMNVEV (reference sequence). V was pared by 6 bases and J by 8 bases, with 17 bases between. CDR3 length: 15 amino acids. The DNA of the CDR3 is TGTGCCAGCAGAGGACCCGGGACGGGATATTCACCCCTCCACTTT. The encoded protein is CASRGPGTGYSPLHF.

This clonotype has at least ten counts. The chain recombines TRBV7-2 with TRBJ2-1; 10 bases align to TRBD2. This CDR3 spans 15 amino acids. Germline CDR1 is SGHTA and CDR2 is FQGNSA. After removal of 1 base from V and 8 bases from J, the junction contained 5 bases not matched to a gene. The CDR3 reads CASSLVGLAGDEQFF. The CDR3 region has the DNA TGTGCCAGCAGCTTAGTCGGGCTAGCGGGAGATGAGCAGTTCTTC.

The chain joins TRBV7-2 to TRBJ2-1, with a tentative D call TRBD2 (5 bases). From germline, CDR1 is SGHTA and CDR2 FQGNSA. The CDR3 loop spans 14 amino acids. The germline V and J ends were trimmed by 0 bases and 5 bases, with 8 bases remaining between them. CDR3 amino acids: CASSLALANNEQFF. CDR3 coding DNA: TGTGCCAGCAGCTTAGCTCTAGCAAACAATGAGCAGTTCTTC.

This clonotype was detected many times. The chain employs TRBV29-1 and TRBJ2-7; the D gene is possibly TRBD2 (5 bases). This CDR3 is built from 13 residues. Trimming stripped 2 bases from V and 3 bases from J, with 11 bases between. CDR1 is SQVTM, CDR2 ANQGSEA, per germline. The DNA for the CDR3 is TGCAGCGTTGAACCGGGGTTTGGCTACGAGCAGTACTTC. It translates to CSVEPGFGYEQYF.

This clonotype has only a few counts. The rearrangement links TRBV19 to TRBJ2-1; 9 positions match TRBD2. V trimming: 6 bases; J trimming: 7 bases; junction bases outside the gene matches: 13. The CDR3 has 16 amino acids. Germline V gene data show CDR1 as LNHDA and CDR2 as SQIVND (reference sequence). The CDR3 protein is CASSNWGGGANNEQFF. The CDR3 DNA reads TGTGCCAGTAGCAACTGGGGCGGGGGGGCCAATAATGAGCAGTTCTTC. The full variable domain, rest sourced from reference TRBV19 and TRBJ2-1, is DGGITQSPKYLFRKEGQNVTLSCEQNLNHDAMYWYRQDPGQGLRLIYYSQIVNDFQKGDIAEGYSVSREKKESFPLTVTSAQKNPTAFYLCASSNWGGGANNEQFFGPGTRLTVL.

This clonotype was seen at least ten times. CDR3 amino acids: CASSLPRGSYNEQFF. CDR3 nucleotide sequence: TGTGCCAGCAGCCTGCCGCGGGGCTCCTACAATGAGCAGTTCTTC. This chain joins TRBV4-2 and TRBJ2-1, with D perhaps matching TRBD2 (6 bases). Germline assignment: CDR1 LGHNA and CDR2 YNFKEQ. V lost 4 bases and J 0 bases, leaving 10 bases between the germline ends. The CDR3 is 15 residues long.

Note on this clonotype: At one end the junction does not follow the germline gene, possibly because of a read error. V usage is TRBV12-3 or TRBV12-4 and J usage is TRBJ2-7; D might be TRBD1 or TRBD2, each matching 7 bases. The CDR3 is made up of 12 amino acids. The CDR3 protein is CASSFGRGGIFF. The CDR3 DNA sequence: TGTGCCAGCAGTTTTGGCAGGGGGGGTATCTTCTTC.

The table lists this clonotype with many counts. V and J are TRBV13 and TRBJ2-7; no clear D gene. The length of the CDR3 is 12 residues. The V and J ends lost 5 bases and 2 bases respectively, with 7 bases between them. Germline V gene sequence: CDR1 PRHDT, CDR2 FYEKMQ (reference sequence). In DNA, the CDR3 is TGTGCCAGCAGCCTATTACCCTACGAGCAGTACTTC. Translation gives CASSLLPYEQYF.

The chain links TRBV6-5 to TRBJ2-5, with TRBD2 as a possible D gene (5 bases). With 1 base removed from V and 4 bases from J, the gap between germline ends came to 19 bases. CDR3 length: 17 residues. Germline V gives CDR1 MNHEY, CDR2 SVGAGI. The CDR3 region is CASSYFGKRLERETQYF. As DNA, the CDR3 is TGTGCCAGCAGTTACTTTGGCAAGCGGCTCGAGCGAGAGACCCAGTACTTC.